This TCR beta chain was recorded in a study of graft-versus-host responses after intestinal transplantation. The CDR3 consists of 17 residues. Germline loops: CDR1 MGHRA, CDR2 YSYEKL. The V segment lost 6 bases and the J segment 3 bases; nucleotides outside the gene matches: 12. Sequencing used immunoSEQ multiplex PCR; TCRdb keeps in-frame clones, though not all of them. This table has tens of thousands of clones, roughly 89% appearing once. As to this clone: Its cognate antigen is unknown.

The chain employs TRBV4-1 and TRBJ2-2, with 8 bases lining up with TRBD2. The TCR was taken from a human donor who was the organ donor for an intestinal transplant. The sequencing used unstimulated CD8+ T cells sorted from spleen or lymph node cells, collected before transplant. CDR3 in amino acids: CASRTRPGRVHTGELFF. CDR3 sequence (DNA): TGCGCCAGCAGAACGCGACCCGGGAGGGTGCACACCGGGGAGCTGTTTTTT.